The count of the clone carrying this TCR beta chain is one. The antigen remains undetermined. Terminally differentiated effector memory CD45RA+ cells were excluded by CCR7 positive selection of CD45RO-negative cells. The study enrolled healthy HIV-negative adults without recent acute infections or vaccinations as donors. These data originate in a study of shared clonotypes between healthy human individuals. Study findings and constraints: Relative to memory subsets, naive subsets generally showed larger estimated richness.

Each subset's genomic DNA was shared equally among a number of immunoSEQ plates. About 30,000 T cell genomes (approximately 0.2 ug DNA) went into each sorted-subset replicate. Assay used: immunoSEQ multiplex PCR; TCRdb lists only in-frame clones, some missing. The data contain around 650,000 clones, 90% to 97% of them singletons. Sequenced: naive CD8+ T cells sorted from blood. The source of this sequence is a woman younger than 45 in good health.

CDR3 DNA sequence: TGTGCCAGTAGTATGTTGGTCAGAAACACCGGGGAGCTGTTTTTT. This sequence encodes CASSMLVRNTGELFF. The chain links TRBV19 to TRBJ2-2, with D uncertain. The germline CDR1 and CDR2 sequences are LNHDA and SQIVND (reference sequence). This CDR3 is 15 amino acids long. V lost 3 bases and J lost 2, with 10 bases in between.